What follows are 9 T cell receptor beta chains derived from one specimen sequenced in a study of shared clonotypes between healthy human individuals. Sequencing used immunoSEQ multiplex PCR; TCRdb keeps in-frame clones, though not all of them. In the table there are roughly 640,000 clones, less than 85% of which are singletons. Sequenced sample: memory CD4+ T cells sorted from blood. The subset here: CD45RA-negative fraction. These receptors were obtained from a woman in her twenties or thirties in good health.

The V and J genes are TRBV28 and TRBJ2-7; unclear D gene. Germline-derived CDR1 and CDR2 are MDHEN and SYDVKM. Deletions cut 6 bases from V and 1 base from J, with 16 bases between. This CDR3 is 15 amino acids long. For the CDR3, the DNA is TGTGCCAGCAGCGTACCATCAGGTGGGTCCTACGAGCAGTACTTC. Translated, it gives CASSVPSGGSYEQYF. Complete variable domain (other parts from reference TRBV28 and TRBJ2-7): DVKVTQSSRYLVKRTGEKVFLECVQDMDHENMFWYRQDPGLGLRLIYFSYDVKMKEKGDIPEGYSVSREKKERFSLILESASTNQTSMYLCASSVPSGGSYEQYFGPGTRLTVT.

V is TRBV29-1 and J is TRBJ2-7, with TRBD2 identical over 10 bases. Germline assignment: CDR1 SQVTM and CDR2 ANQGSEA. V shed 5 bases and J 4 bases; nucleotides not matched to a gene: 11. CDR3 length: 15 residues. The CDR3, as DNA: TGCAGCGTTATTGGCCAACTAGCGGGAATTTACGAGCAGTACTTC. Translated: CSVIGQLAGIYEQYF.

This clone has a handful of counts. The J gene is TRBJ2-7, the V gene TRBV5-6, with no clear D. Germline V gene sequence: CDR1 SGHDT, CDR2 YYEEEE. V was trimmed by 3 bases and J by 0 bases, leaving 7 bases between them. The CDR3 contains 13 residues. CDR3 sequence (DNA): TGTGCCAGCAGCTCAGGTCCCTCCTACGAGCAGTACTTC. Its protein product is CASSSGPSYEQYF.

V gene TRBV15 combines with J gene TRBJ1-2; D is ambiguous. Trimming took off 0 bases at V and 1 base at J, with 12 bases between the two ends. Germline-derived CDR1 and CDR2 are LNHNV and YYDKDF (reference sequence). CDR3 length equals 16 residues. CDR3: CATSREVGSLNYGYTF. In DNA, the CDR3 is TGTGCCACCAGCAGAGAGGTGGGTAGCCTTAACTATGGCTACACCTTC.

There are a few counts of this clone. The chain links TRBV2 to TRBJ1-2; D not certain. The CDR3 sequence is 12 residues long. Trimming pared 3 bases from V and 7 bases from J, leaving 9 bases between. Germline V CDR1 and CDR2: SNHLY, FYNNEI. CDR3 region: CASSEVAVGYTF. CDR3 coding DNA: TGTGCCAGCAGTGAGGTGGCCGTTGGCTACACCTTC.

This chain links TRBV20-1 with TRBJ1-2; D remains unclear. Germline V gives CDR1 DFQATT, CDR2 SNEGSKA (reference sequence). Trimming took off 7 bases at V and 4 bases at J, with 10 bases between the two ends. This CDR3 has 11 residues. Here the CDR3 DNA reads TGCAGTGGAACACCCTCCTATGGCTACACCTTC. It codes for CSGTPSYGYTF.

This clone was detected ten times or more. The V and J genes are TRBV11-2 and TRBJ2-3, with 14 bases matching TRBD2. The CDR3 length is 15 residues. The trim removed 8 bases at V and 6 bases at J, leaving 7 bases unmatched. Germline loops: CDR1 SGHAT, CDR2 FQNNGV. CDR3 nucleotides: TGTGCCAGCCGGACTAGCGGGAGGACCTTGGATACGCAGTATTTT. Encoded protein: CASRTSGRTLDTQYF. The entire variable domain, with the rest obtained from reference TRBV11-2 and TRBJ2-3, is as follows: EAGVAQSPRYKIIEKRQSVAFWCNPISGHATLYWYQQILGQGPKLLIQFQNNGVVDDSQLPKDRFSAERLKGVDSTLKIQPAKLEDSAVYLCASRTSGRTLDTQYFGPGTRLTVL.

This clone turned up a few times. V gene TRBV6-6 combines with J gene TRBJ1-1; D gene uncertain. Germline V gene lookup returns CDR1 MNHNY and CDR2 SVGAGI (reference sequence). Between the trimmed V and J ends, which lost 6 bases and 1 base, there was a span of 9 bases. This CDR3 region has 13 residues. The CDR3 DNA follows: TGTGCCAGCAGCTCTTACAGGAACACTGAAGCTTTCTTT. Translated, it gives CASSSYRNTEAFF.

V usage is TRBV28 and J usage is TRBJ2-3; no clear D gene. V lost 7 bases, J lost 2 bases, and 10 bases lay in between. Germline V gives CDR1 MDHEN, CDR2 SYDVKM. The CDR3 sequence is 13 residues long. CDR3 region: CASNQQFTDTQYF. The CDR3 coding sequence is TGTGCCAGCAATCAACAATTCACAGATACGCAGTATTTT.